Listed here is a single T cell receptor (beta chain). Its target is unknown. These data belong to a study of cytomegalovirus exposure and HLA in healthy donors. Regarding the study as a whole: V- and J-gene trimming of TCR beta was linked (in a later analysis) to a missense DCLRE1C variant. A later analysis reportedly found fewer N-insertions in an Asian-associated ancestry cluster than the roughly 730-donor mean.

The PCR was carried out with 60 Vbeta primers and 13 Jbeta primers. The repertoire was sequenced with immunoSEQ multiplex PCR; TCRdb's copy has only in-frame clones and lacks some. The sample has under 200,000 clones; roughly 13% are singletons. Germline lookup yields CDR1 LNHDA and CDR2 SQIVND (reference sequence). This CDR3 spans 13 amino acids. V shed 6 bases and J shed 7 bases, with 13 bases lying between them. The V gene is TRBV19, the J gene TRBJ1-5, with D perhaps TRBD1 (5 bases). The TCR originated in a man aged 50 to 59 in good health and CMV-seropositive. Sequencing was carried out using PBMCs. The CDR3 DNA reads TGTGCCAGTAGCCCAGGGTTAAGACAGCCCCAGCATTTT. Its protein is CASSPGLRQPQHF.